This TCR beta chain emerged from a study of cytomegalovirus exposure and HLA in healthy donors. The CDR3 totals 14 residues. V shed 6 bases and J 1 base; nucleotides not matched to a gene: 4. Per the germline V gene, CDR1 is SGHDN and CDR2 is FVKESK. 60 Vbeta and 13 Jbeta primers were used in PCR. Clones were read by immunoSEQ multiplex PCR, and TCRdb kept only the in-frame ones, dropping some. The repertoire holds over 85,000 clones, with around 85% as singletons. Sequencing was done on a sample of PBMCs. This TCR was sampled from a man aged 40-50 years in good health and CMV-seropositive. The V gene is TRBV14, the J gene TRBJ1-1, with 8 bases matching TRBD1. CDR3 sequence reads: CASSSTGGNTEAFF. The CDR3, as DNA: TGTGCCAGCAGTTCAACAGGGGGGAACACTGAAGCTTTCTTT.